The 2 T cell receptor beta chains given below trace back to one sample, sequenced in a study of cytomegalovirus exposure and HLA in healthy donors (dated by TCRdb to about 2017). Libraries were built with the immunoSEQ multiplex PCR assay. The multiplex PCR relied on a mix of 60 forward primers for TCR Vbeta segments and 13 reverse primers for TCR Jbeta segments. TCRdb re-hosts the immuneACCESS table, in-frame sequences only. Its copies lack some clones; in the studies checked, an unresolved V gene accounts for under half of them, and the cause for the rest is not known. The sample yields about 140,000 clones; around 80% were counted once. The top ten clonotypes cover 0.95% to 1.5% of the sample. Sequencing used PBMCs. The receptors come from a female donor in good health and CMV-seronegative.

The chain couples TRBV28 to TRBJ1-2, with TRBD1 matching 11 bases. The CDR3 is 14 amino acids. V was pared by 8 bases and J by 3 bases, with 5 bases of the junction left unmatched. Germline assignment: CDR1 MDHEN and CDR2 SYDVKM. This chain's CDR3 is CASRRDRGDYGYTF. The CDR3 DNA reads TGTGCCAGCCGCAGGGACAGGGGGGACTATGGCTACACCTTC.

The V gene is TRBV7-9, the J gene TRBJ2-3; TRBD2 matches at 13 bases. Germline V gene data show CDR1 as SEHNR and CDR2 as FQNEAQ (reference sequence). CDR3 size: 14 residues. Germline trimming cut 5 bases from V and 4 bases from J; bases unmatched to any gene: 0. The CDR3 bases are TGTGCCAGCAGCACTAGCGGGGGGGCAGATACGCAGTATTTT. Residues: CASSTSGGADTQYF. Using reference TRBV7-9 and TRBJ2-3 for the parts outside the CDR3, the full variable domain is DTGVSQNPRHKITKRGQNVTFRCDPISEHNRLYWYRQTLGQGPEFLTYFQNEAQLEKSRLLSDRFSAERPKGSFSTLEIQRTEQGDSAMYLCASSTSGGADTQYFGPGTRLTVL.